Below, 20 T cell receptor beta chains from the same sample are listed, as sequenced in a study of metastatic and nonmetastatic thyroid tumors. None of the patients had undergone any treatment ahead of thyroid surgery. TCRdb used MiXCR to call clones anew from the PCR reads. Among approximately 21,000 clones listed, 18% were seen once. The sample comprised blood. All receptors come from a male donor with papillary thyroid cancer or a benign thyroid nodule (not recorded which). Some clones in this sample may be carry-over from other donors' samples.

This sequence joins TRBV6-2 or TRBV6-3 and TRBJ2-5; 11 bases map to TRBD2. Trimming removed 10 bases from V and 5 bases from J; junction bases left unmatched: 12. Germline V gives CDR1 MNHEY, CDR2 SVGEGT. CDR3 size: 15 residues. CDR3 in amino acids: CAIGLAGVVGETQYF. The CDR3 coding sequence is TGTGCCATTGGACTAGCGGGTGTGGTGGGGGAGACCCAGTACTTC.

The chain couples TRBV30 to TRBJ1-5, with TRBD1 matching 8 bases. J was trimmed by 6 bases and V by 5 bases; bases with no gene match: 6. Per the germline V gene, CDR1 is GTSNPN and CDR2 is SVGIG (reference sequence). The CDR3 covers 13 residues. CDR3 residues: CAWGQGIGQPQHF. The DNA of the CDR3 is TGTGCCTGGGGACAGGGTATCGGTCAGCCCCAGCATTTT.

The CDR3 loop reads CASSDHRESPLHF. CDR3 bases: TGTGCCAGCAGTGACCACAGGGAATCACCCCTCCACTTT. The J gene is TRBJ1-6, the V gene TRBV2; D is possibly TRBD1 (6 bases). Trimming removed 3 bases at V and 10 bases at J, with 10 bases between. The CDR3 is 13 amino acids. CDR1 and CDR2 from the germline V gene are SNHLY and FYNNEI.

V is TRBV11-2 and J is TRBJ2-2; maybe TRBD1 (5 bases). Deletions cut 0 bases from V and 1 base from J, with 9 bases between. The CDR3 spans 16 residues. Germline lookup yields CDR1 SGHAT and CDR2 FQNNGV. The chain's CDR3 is CASSLDQGGNTGELFF. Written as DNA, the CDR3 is TGTGCCAGCAGCTTAGATCAGGGCGGGAACACCGGGGAGCTGTTTTTT.

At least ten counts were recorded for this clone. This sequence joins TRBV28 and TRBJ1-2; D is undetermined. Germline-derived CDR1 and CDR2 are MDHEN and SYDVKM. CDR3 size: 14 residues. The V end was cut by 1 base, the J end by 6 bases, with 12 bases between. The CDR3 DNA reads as TGTGCCAGCAGTTTATATCAGAACCTTGATGGCTACACCTTC. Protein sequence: CASSLYQNLDGYTF.

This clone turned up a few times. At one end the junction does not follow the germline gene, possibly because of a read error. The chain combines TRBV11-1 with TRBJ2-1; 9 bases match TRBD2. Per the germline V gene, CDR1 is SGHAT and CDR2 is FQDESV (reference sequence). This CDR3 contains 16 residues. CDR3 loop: CASILFLAGSYNEQFF. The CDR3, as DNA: TGTGCCAGCATCTTATTTCTAGCGGGGTCTTACAATGAGCAGTTCTTC.

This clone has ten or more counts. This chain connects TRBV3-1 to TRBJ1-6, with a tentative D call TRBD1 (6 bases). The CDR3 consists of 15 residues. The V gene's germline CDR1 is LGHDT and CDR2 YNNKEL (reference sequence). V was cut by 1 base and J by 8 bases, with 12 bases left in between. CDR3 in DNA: TGTGCCAGCAGCCAAGGGGGGCAGGTATATTCACCCCTCCACTTT. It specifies CASSQGGQVYSPLHF.

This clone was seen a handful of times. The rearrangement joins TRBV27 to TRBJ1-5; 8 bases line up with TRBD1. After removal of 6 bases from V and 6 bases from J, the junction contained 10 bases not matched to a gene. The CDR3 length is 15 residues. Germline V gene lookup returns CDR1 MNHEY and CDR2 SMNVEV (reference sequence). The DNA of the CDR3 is TGTGCCAGCAGCATTGCACAGGGGGTTTGTCAGCCCCAGCATTTT. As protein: CASSIAQGVCQPQHF.

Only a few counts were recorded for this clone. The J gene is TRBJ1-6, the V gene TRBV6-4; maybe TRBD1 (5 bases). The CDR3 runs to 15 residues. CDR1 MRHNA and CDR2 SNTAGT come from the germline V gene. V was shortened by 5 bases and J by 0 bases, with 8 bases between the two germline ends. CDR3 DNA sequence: TGTGCCAGCAGTCTTGACAGCTCCTATAATTCACCCCTCCACTTT. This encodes CASSLDSSYNSPLHF.

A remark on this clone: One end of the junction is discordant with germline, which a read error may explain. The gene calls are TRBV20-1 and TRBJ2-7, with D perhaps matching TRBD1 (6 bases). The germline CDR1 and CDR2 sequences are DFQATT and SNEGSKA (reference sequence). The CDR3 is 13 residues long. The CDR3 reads CSALRVGAYDQYF. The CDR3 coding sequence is TGCAGTGCTCTCCGGGTGGGGGCCTACGATCAGTACTTC.

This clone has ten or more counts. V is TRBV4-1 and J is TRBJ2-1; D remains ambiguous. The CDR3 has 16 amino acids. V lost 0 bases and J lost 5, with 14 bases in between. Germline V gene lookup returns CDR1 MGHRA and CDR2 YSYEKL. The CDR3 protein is CASSQDGTFTDNEQFF. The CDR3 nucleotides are TGCGCCAGCAGCCAAGACGGAACATTTACCGACAATGAGCAGTTCTTC.

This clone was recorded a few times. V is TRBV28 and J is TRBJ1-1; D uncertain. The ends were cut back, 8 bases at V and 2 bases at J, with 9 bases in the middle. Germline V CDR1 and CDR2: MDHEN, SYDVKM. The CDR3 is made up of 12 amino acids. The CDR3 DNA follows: TGTGCCAGCTGTGCAGTTAACACTGAAGCTTTCTTT. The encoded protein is CASCAVNTEAFF.

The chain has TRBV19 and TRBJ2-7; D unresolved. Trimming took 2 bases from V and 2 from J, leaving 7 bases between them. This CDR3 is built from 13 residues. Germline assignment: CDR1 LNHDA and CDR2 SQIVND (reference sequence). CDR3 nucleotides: TGTGCCAGTAGTATACGAGTAACCTACGAGCAGTACTTC. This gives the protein CASSIRVTYEQYF. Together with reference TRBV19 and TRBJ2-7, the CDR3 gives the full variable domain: DGGITQSPKYLFRKEGQNVTLSCEQNLNHDAMYWYRQDPGQGLRLIYYSQIVNDFQKGDIAEGYSVSREKKESFPLTVTSAQKNPTAFYLCASSIRVTYEQYFGPGTRLTVT.

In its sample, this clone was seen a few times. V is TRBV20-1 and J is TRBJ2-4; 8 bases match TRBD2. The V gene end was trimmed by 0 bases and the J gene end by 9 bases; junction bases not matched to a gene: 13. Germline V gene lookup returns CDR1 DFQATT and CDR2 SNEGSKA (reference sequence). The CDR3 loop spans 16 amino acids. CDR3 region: CSARDPNDGGASIQYF. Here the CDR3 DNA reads TGCAGTGCTAGAGATCCAAATGACGGGGGGGCGAGCATTCAGTACTTC.

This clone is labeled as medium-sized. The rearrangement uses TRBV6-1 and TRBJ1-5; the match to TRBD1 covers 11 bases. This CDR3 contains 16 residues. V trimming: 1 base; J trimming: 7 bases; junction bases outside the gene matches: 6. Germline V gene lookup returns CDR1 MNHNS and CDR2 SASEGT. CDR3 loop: CASSEEGTGGGQPQHF. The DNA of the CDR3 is TGTGCCAGCAGTGAAGAGGGGACAGGGGGAGGACAGCCCCAGCATTTT.

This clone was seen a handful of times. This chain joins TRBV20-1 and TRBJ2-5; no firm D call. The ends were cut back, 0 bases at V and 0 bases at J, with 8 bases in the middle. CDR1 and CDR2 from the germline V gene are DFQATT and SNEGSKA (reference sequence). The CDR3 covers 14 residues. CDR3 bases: TGCAGTGCTAGAGATAGAAGGGACCAAGAGACCCAGTACTTC. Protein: CSARDRRDQETQYF.

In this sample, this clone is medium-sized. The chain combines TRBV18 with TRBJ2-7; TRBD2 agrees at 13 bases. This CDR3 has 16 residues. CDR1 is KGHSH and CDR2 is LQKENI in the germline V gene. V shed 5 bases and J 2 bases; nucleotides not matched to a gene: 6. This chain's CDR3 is CASSATLAGGPYEQYF. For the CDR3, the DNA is TGTGCCAGCTCAGCAACACTAGCGGGGGGGCCCTACGAGCAGTACTTC.

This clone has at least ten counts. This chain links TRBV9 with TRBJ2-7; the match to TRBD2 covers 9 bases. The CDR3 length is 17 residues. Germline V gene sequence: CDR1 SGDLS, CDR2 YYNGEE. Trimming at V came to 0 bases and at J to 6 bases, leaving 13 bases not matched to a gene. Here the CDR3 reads CASSVGLAGALQSEQYF. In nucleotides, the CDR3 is TGTGCCAGCAGCGTAGGGTTAGCGGGAGCTCTCCAGTCCGAGCAGTACTTC.

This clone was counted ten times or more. The CDR3 loop reads CAWSRGGIQAFF. In nucleotides, the CDR3 is TGTGCCTGGAGCCGGGGGGGAATTCAAGCTTTCTTT. The rearrangement links TRBV30 to TRBJ1-1; TRBD1 is a possible D gene (5 bases). V was trimmed by 3 bases and J by 9 bases, leaving 14 bases between them. Germline CDR1 and CDR2: GTSNPN and SVGIG (reference sequence). This CDR3 has 12 amino acids.

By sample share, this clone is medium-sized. CDR3 region: CASSYVQVGGYTF. The CDR3 bases are TGTGCCAGCAGTTACGTACAGGTGGGGGGCTACACCTTC. The rearrangement uses TRBV6-5 and TRBJ1-2; a possible D gene is TRBD1 (5 bases). CDR1 MNHEY and CDR2 SVGAGI come from the germline V gene. V dropped 2 bases and J dropped 8 bases, with 12 bases sitting between them. The CDR3 sequence is 13 residues long.